This T cell receptor (beta chain) was obtained from a study of CXCR3-negative and CXCR3-positive naive CD8 T cells (dated 2019 in TCRdb). About the full investigation: About 135 million TRB reads were obtained in total, roughly 1.5 +/- 0.3 million reads per library. Data from 11 donors, pooled across two independent experiments, went into the diversity and physicochemical repertoire analyses. For the TRBV-TRBJ cluster analysis, the naive subsets came from roughly 5 donors, while the memory cells came from 3 donors.

Reading from cysteine to phenylalanine, the CDR3 counts 17 amino acids. DNA for this receptor is not on file. The germline V gene (reference sequence) sets CDR1 to MNHEY and CDR2 to SMNVEV. Each CD8+ T cell subset was flow-sorted in triplicate, with roughly 330,000 cells per subset placed directly into RLT lysis buffer. Naive CD8+ T cells were defined stringently as CD45RO-CCR7+CD27+CD95- to exclude memory contaminants. Peripheral blood mononuclear cells were isolated from buffy coats by standard density gradient centrifugation. A FACSAria III was used to flow-sort naive CD8+ T cells into CXCR3-negative and CXCR3-positive populations. Total RNA was extracted from sorted cells with an RNeasy Mini Kit. On the study overall, not on this receptor specifically: Compared with CXCR3-negative naive cells, CXCR3-positive naive cells had TRB CDR3s with higher hydrophobicity (lower Kidera factor 4), lower energy, and higher strength and volume indices. CXCR3 expression partially decreased after cryopreservation, so most assays used freshly isolated PBMCs. Because surface CD5, which has been linked to self-reactivity in mice, was comparable between naive subsets, TCR interaction strength was also inferred from TRB CDR3 physicochemical properties. Within the same donor, TRBV-TRBJ usage looked similar between naive CXCR3-negative and CXCR3-positive cells, but memory cells had distinct patterns. Repertoire diversity was comparably high in both naive subsets but much lower in memory CD8+ T cells.

For sequencing, a NextSeq 550 was employed. The Human TCR Profiling Kit (MiLaboratory) was used to make UMI-labeled 5' RACE TRB cDNA libraries. cDNA synthesis used the entire amount of extracted RNA, and PCR amplification then used the entire amount of cDNA produced. Libraries were prepared in parallel using an identical number of PCR cycles. For the original study's pipeline: MIGEC and MiXCR extracted about 48,000 +/- 9,800 unique UMI-labeled TRB cDNA molecules per library, requiring at least two reads per UMI. An average of about 40,000 +/- 10,000 functional in-frame TRB CDR3 nucleotide clonotypes without stop codons was found per library. After downsampling to 5000 UMI-labeled TRB molecules per sample, diversity metrics, including normalized Shannon-Wiener and Chao1, were computed in VDJtools. VDJtools was used to calculate clonotype-size-weighted physicochemical properties of the central five CDR3 residues, namely interaction energy, strength, volume and Kidera factor 4. Following TCRdb reprocessing, every CDR3 protein sequence forms one entry, and DNA is not provided. The V and J calls come from TCRdb's annotation, not from the publication. The sample table gives some 140,000 distinct CDR3 sequences. The leading ten clones occupy around 0.37% of the sample.

Note on this clonotype: The antigen it recognizes is unknown.

The sequence was obtained from a human donor in good health. Some clones in this sample may be carry-over from other donors' samples. This chain is built from TRBV27 and TRBJ2-7; there is no DNA to check the TCRdb D call of TRBD2. Specimen: naive CXCR3+ CD8+ T cells from blood. The cell subset or site label here, explained by the study, means: CD45RO-CCR7+CD27+CD95- naive CD8+ T cells expressing CXCR3 (TNR3+). This receptor carries the CDR3 CASSPRPGAGWPTEQYF.